Shown below are 9 T cell receptor beta chains from a single sample sequenced in a study of T cells in Graves' hyperthyroidism and ophthalmopathy. RNA transcripts gave rise to amplified TCR beta CDR3 regions. Using the HTBI primer set, a first-round RT-PCR was run on the TCR CDR3. One entry per CDR3 protein results from TCRdb running MiXCR on the multiplex PCR reads. The table records about 700,000 distinct CDR3 sequences, 12% to 15% of them present only once. The sample comprised blood. The receptor source for this set is a woman aged 18-29 years with Graves' hyperthyroidism.

This clonotype was detected many times. The V and J genes are TRBV28 and TRBJ2-1; D is uncertain. The length of the CDR3 is 12 residues. V was cut by 5 bases and J by 9 bases, with 11 bases left in between. CDR1 is MDHEN, CDR2 SYDVKM, per germline. The CDR3 DNA sequence: TGTGCCAGCAGTCTTAGGGTGGGTGAGCAGTTCTTC. This sequence encodes CASSLRVGEQFF.

This clonotype showed up many times. The chain combines TRBV18 with TRBJ2-2; D uncertain. Germline CDR1 and CDR2: KGHSH and LQKENI. Trimming removed 4 bases from V and 3 bases from J, with 6 bases in between. CDR3 length equals 13 residues. CDR3 loop: CASSLEDTGELFF. The CDR3 region has the DNA TGTGCCAGCTCACTCGAGGACACCGGGGAGCTGTTTTTT.

This clonotype was observed at least ten times. The chain uses TRBV11-2 and TRBJ1-2; D is perhaps TRBD1 (6 bases). V lost 8 bases and J lost 5, with 18 bases in between. CDR1 and CDR2 from the germline V gene are SGHAT and FQNNGV. This CDR3 comprises 14 residues. The CDR3 DNA reads as TGTGCCAGCGGCCGACAGGTCTCCTCTTATGGCTACACCTTC. This sequence encodes CASGRQVSSYGYTF. The entire variable domain, with the rest obtained from reference TRBV11-2 and TRBJ1-2, is as follows: EAGVAQSPRYKIIEKRQSVAFWCNPISGHATLYWYQQILGQGPKLLIQFQNNGVVDDSQLPKDRFSAERLKGVDSTLKIQPAKLEDSAVYLCASGRQVSSYGYTFGSGTRLTVV.

This clonotype has more than one count but fewer than ten. This rearrangement joins TRBV24-1 to TRBJ2-1; D is ambiguous. Trimming stripped 5 bases from V and 9 bases from J, with 10 bases between. The CDR3 covers 12 residues. In germline, CDR1 is KGHDR, CDR2 SFDVKD. CDR3 protein: CATSGWDIEQFF. The CDR3 DNA follows: TGTGCCACCAGTGGATGGGATATTGAGCAGTTCTTC.

This clonotype occurred many times. The chain uses TRBV7-2 and TRBJ1-1, with D unresolved. Germline CDR1 SGHTA, CDR2 FQGNSA. The CDR3 contains 13 residues. The V gene lost 0 bases and the J gene lost 6 bases, with 8 bases spanning the gap. CDR3 DNA: TGTGCCAGCAGCTTAGCGGGAAGGGCTGAAGCTTTCTTT. Amino acid sequence: CASSLAGRAEAFF.

This chain uses TRBV20-1 with TRBJ2-7; the match to TRBD2 covers 11 bases. Germline-derived CDR1 and CDR2 are DFQATT and SNEGSKA (reference sequence). CDR3 length equals 15 residues. The ends lost 3 bases at V and 4 bases at J; junction bases unmatched: 8. The CDR3 reads CSARDWGTSGYEQYF. Here the CDR3 DNA reads TGCAGTGCTAGGGATTGGGGGACTAGCGGTTACGAGCAGTACTTC.

This clonotype appeared a few times. The chain carries TRBV7-9 and TRBJ2-1; TRBD2 matches at 9 bases. The germline gives CDR1 SEHNR, CDR2 FQNEAQ (reference sequence). This CDR3 is 16 amino acids long. J lost 8 bases, V lost 0 bases, and 8 bases had no gene match. The chain's CDR3 is CASSLASYLAGDEQFF. The CDR3 region has the DNA TGTGCCAGCAGCTTAGCCTCGTACTTAGCGGGAGATGAGCAGTTCTTC.

CDR3 DNA sequence: TGTGCCAGCAGTTCCACGAGGGACAGAAAAACAGATACGCAGTATTTT. Translating gives CASSSTRDRKTDTQYF. V usage is TRBV12-3 or TRBV12-4 and J usage is TRBJ2-3, with 7 bases aligning to TRBD1. The CDR3 is 16 amino acids. The J segment lost 3 bases and the V segment lost 4 bases, leaving 10 bases of the junction unmatched.

This clonotype showed up many times. The rearrangement uses TRBV28 and TRBJ1-2, with 7 bases lining up with TRBD1. This CDR3 has 18 residues. J gave up 5 bases and V 2 bases, and 17 bases lay outside the gene matches. Germline values: CDR1 MDHEN, CDR2 SYDVKM. The CDR3 loop reads CASSLSPPKTGPTYGYTF. The CDR3 nucleotides read TGTGCCAGCAGTTTAAGCCCCCCAAAGACAGGGCCCACTTATGGCTACACCTTC.